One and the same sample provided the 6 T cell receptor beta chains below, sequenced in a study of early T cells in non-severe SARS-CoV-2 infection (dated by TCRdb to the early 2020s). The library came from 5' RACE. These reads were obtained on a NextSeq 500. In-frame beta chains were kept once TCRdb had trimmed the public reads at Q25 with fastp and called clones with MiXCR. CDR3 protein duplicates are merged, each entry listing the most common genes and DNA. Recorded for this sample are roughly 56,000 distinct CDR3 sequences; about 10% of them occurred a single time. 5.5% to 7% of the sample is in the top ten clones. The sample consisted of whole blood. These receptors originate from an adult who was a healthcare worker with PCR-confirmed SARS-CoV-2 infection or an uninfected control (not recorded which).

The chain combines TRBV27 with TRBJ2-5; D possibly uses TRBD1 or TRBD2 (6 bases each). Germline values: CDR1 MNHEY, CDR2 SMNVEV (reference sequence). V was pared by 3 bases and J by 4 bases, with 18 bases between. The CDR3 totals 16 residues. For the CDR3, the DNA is TGTGCCAGCAGTTTTCCAATAGGAAGGGGGGCAGAGACCCAGTACTTC. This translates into CASSFPIGRGAETQYF.

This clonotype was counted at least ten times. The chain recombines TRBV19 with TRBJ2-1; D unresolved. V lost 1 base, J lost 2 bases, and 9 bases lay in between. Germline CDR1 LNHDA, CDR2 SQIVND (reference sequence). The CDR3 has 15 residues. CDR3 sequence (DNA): TGTGCCAGTAGTATAGGACCCCAAACCTACAATGAGCAGTTCTTC. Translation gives CASSIGPQTYNEQFF.

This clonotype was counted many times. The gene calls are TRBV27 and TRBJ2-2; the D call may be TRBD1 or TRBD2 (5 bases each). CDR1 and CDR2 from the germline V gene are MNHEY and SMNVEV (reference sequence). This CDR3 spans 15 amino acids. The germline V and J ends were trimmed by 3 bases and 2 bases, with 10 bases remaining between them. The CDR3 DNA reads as TGTGCCAGCAGTTTTTCGGGGCTCAACACCGGGGAGCTGTTTTTT. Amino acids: CASSFSGLNTGELFF.

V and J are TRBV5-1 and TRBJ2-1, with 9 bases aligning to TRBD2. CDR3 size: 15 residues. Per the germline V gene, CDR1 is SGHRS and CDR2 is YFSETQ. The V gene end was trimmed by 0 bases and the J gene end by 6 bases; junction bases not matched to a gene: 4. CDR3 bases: TGCGCCAGCAGCTTGGTGACTAGCGGAGGCAATGAGCAGTTCTTC. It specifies CASSLVTSGGNEQFF.

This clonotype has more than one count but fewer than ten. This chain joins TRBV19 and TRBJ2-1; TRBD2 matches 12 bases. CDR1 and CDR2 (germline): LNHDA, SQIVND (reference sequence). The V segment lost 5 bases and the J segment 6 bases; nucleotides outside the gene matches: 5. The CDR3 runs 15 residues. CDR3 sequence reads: CASSRLAGEGNEQFF. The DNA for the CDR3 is TGTGCCAGTAGTCGACTAGCGGGAGAGGGCAATGAGCAGTTCTTC.

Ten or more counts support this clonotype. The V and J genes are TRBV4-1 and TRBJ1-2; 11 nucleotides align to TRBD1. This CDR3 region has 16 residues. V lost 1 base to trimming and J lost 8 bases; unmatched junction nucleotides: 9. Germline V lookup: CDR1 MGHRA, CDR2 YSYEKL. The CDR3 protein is CASSQGLDRGLGGYTF. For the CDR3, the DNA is TGCGCCAGCAGCCAAGGTTTGGACAGGGGGCTGGGAGGCTACACCTTC.